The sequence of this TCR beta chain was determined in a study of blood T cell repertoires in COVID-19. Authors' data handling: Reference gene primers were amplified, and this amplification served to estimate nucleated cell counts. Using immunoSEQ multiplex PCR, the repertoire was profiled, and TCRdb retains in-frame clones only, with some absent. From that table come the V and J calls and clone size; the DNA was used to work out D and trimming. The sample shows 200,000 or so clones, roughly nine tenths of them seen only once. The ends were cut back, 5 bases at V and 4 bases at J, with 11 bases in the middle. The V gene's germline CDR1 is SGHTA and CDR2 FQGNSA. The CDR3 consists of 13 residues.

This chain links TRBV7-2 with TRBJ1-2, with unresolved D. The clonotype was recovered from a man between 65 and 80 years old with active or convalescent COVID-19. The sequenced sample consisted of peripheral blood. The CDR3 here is CASSAPQVYGYTF. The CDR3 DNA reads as TGTGCCAGCAGCGCACCCCAGGTCTATGGCTACACCTTC.